This TCR beta chain is drawn from a study of control samples from healthy donors and cancer patients. TCRdb's table, derived via immunoSEQ multiplex PCR, lists solely in-frame clones and lacks some. The table for this sample gives about 210,000 clones. Germline V gene data show CDR1 as SGDLS and CDR2 as YYNGEE. Trimming stripped 0 bases from V and 1 base from J, with 7 bases between. The CDR3 contains 14 residues. The chain employs TRBV9 and TRBJ1-1; no reliable D call. Sequencing was performed on blood. The clonotype originates from a woman in her twenties or thirties in good health. The CDR3 nucleotides are TGTGCCAGCAGCGTAGGAGCCAGGAACACTGAAGCTTTCTTT. It codes for CASSVGARNTEAFF.